The 11 T cell receptor beta chains listed next were all sequenced from one sample in a study of T cell responses to AZD1222 COVID-19 vaccine. The protocol was immunoSEQ multiplex PCR, while the TCRdb copy is restricted to in-frame clones and leaves out a portion. The sample contains more than 250,000 clones, 85% to 95% of which appear only once. Source: peripheral blood, taken on day 0 of AZD1222 vaccination. The receptors were sampled from an adult in good health.

The chain couples TRBV28 to TRBJ2-7; perhaps D is TRBD1 or TRBD2 (5 bases each). CDR1 and CDR2 from the germline V gene are MDHEN and SYDVKM. V lost 0 bases and J 5 bases, leaving 17 bases between the germline ends. The CDR3 has 16 amino acids. The CDR3 reads CASSLWRGPRFDEQYF. The CDR3 DNA sequence: TGTGCCAGCAGTTTATGGAGGGGTCCGCGCTTCGACGAGCAGTACTTC.

The V gene is TRBV11-2, the J gene TRBJ1-6, with D maybe TRBD1 (6 bases). Germline lookup yields CDR1 SGHAT and CDR2 FQNNGV. V lost 5 bases to trimming and J lost 9 bases, with 17 bases between them. CDR3 length equals 15 residues. The CDR3 reads CASSPGALMTSPLHF. The CDR3 bases are TGTGCCAGCAGCCCGGGGGCCCTGATGACTTCACCCCTCCACTTT.

The J gene is TRBJ2-1, the V gene TRBV9, with 11 positions matching TRBD1. The V gene end was trimmed by 2 bases and the J gene end by 3 bases; junction bases not matched to a gene: 4. Germline V gene lookup returns CDR1 SGDLS and CDR2 YYNGEE. This CDR3 comprises 16 residues. The CDR3 spells CASSVMDRGLYNEQFF. In nucleotides, the CDR3 is TGTGCCAGCAGCGTCATGGACAGGGGGCTCTACAATGAGCAGTTCTTC. The full variable domain, rest sourced from reference TRBV9 and TRBJ2-1, is DSGVTQTPKHLITATGQRVTLRCSPRSGDLSVYWYQQSLDQGLQFLIQYYNGEERAKGNILERFSAQQFPDLHSELNLSSLELGDSALYFCASSVMDRGLYNEQFFGPGTRLTVL.

For this clone: Other DNA sequences in this sample translate to the same CDR3. The chain joins TRBV27 to TRBJ2-3; TRBD2 is a possible D gene (6 bases). The CDR3 has 14 residues. Germline V gene sequence: CDR1 MNHEY, CDR2 SMNVEV (reference sequence). V was pared by 3 bases and J by 0 bases, with 7 bases between. CDR3 in DNA: TGTGCCAGCAGTTTTGCGGGAAGCACAGATACGCAGTATTTT. Amino acid sequence: CASSFAGSTDTQYF.

V is TRBV3-1 (or the pseudogene TRBV3-2) and J is TRBJ2-7, with D possibly TRBD1 on 5 matching bases. This CDR3 has 13 residues. The V gene lost 1 base and the J gene lost 7 bases, with 11 bases spanning the gap. The germline V gene encodes CDR1 LGHDT and CDR2 YNNKEL (reference sequence). In nucleotides, the CDR3 is TGTGCCAGCAGCCAAGGGGGCACGGGTGAGCAGTACTTC. Encoded protein: CASSQGGTGEQYF.

The chain carries TRBV5-1 and TRBJ2-7; no clear D gene. V lost 0 bases to trimming and J lost 1 base, with 11 bases between them. CDR1 and CDR2 from the germline V gene are SGHRS and YFSETQ. The CDR3 loop spans 15 amino acids. The chain's CDR3 is CASSLDSAASYEQYF. The CDR3 DNA follows: TGCGCCAGCAGCTTGGATTCGGCGGCATCCTACGAGCAGTACTTC.

In DNA, the CDR3 is TGTGCCAGCAGTTCAGGGTTTGGCTACACCTTC. Its protein is CASSSGFGYTF. The chain uses TRBV6-5 and TRBJ1-2, with a weak D call TRBD1 (5 bases). V lost 4 bases to trimming and J lost 7 bases, with 7 bases between them. Germline CDR1 MNHEY, CDR2 SVGAGI. This CDR3 comprises 11 residues.

This clone was seen just once. The rearrangement uses TRBV28 and TRBJ1-4; TRBD1 matches at 8 bases. The V gene's germline CDR1 is MDHEN and CDR2 SYDVKM. CDR3 length: 14 residues. Trimming removed 6 bases from V and 6 bases from J; junction bases left unmatched: 6. The CDR3 spells CASSLTGVDEKLFF. DNA for the CDR3: TGTGCCAGCAGCCTGACAGGGGTGGATGAAAAACTGTTTTTT.

This clone was picked up one time. The J gene is TRBJ1-1, the V gene TRBV28, with no clear D. The CDR3 runs to 15 residues. Germline V lookup: CDR1 MDHEN, CDR2 SYDVKM. Trimming shortened V by 3 bases and J by 6 bases, and 17 bases separated the two germline ends. The CDR3 DNA follows: TGTGCCAGCAGTTTCCCGACCCTCTCCGGCCCTGAAGCTTTCTTT. Amino acids: CASSFPTLSGPEAFF.

The chain uses TRBV10-2 and TRBJ2-7, with a possible D match to TRBD2 (6 bases). V lost 10 bases, J lost 3 bases, and 25 bases lay in between. The V gene's germline CDR1 is WSHSY and CDR2 SAAADI. The CDR3 runs 16 residues. The CDR3 DNA reads TGCGCCACCTCCTTGATCGCGGCGGGAAGACGCTACGAGCAGTACTTC. This codes for CATSLIAAGRRYEQYF.

This chain links TRBV7-2 with TRBJ1-3; D not certain. CDR1 is SGHTA and CDR2 is FQGNSA in the germline V gene. The CDR3 is 16 residues long. Trimming stripped 0 bases from V and 0 bases from J, with 9 bases between. This chain's CDR3 is CASSLARYNSGNTIYF. The CDR3 DNA sequence: TGTGCCAGCAGCTTAGCGAGGTACAACTCTGGAAACACCATATATTTT.